This paragraph reports one T cell receptor beta chain. Its antigen remains unidentified. The entry originates in a study of cytomegalovirus exposure and HLA in healthy donors. In the PCR, 60 Vbeta and 13 Jbeta primers were used. The data were produced by immunoSEQ multiplex PCR, yet TCRdb's version contains in-frame clones alone and is incomplete. The table shows 150,000 to 200,000 clones, with approximately 80% occurring only once. The V gene's germline CDR1 is MNHEY and CDR2 SVGAGI. The CDR3 length is 15 residues. The ends lost 5 bases at V and 2 bases at J; junction bases unmatched: 5. General observations from the study: Cytomegalovirus status was reportedly diagnosed by the classifier with high specificity and sensitivity.

This sequence originates from a woman in her 30s in good health and CMV-seropositive. The chain recombines TRBV6-5 with TRBJ1-2, with 10 bases lining up with TRBD1. The sample comprised PBMCs. This CDR3 is CASSPRDRGNYGYTF. Written as DNA, the CDR3 is TGTGCCAGCAGTCCCCGGGACAGGGGCAACTATGGCTACACCTTC.